These 27 T cell receptor beta chains came from one sample sequenced in a study of blood T cell repertoires in COVID-19. Profiling relied on immunoSEQ multiplex PCR, and the TCRdb table lists in-frame clones only, not all of them. The sample shows about 160,000 clones, around 84% of them seen only once. Sequenced: PBMCs or T cells enriched from blood (not recorded which). The receptors were gathered from a man over 45 who had recovered from COVID-19.

J is TRBJ1-4 and V is TRBV25-1; weak D call: TRBD1 (6 bases). V shed 2 bases and J shed 5 bases, with 12 bases lying between them. Germline lookup yields CDR1 MGHDK and CDR2 SYGVNS. This CDR3 spans 15 amino acids. CDR3 residues: CASSERGAGNEKLFF. In nucleotides, the CDR3 is TGTGCCAGCAGTGAACGGGGGGCGGGGAATGAAAAACTGTTTTTT.

This clone has only a few counts. The chain links TRBV4-2 to TRBJ1-6, with a tentative D call TRBD1 (5 bases). The CDR3 extends over 14 amino acids. V was cut by 10 bases and J by 3 bases, with 13 bases left in between. Germline-derived CDR1 and CDR2 are LGHNA and YNFKEQ. CDR3 in DNA: TGTGCCACCTCGACAGCTAACTATAATTCACCCCTCCACTTT. It encodes CATSTANYNSPLHF.

The chain uses TRBV19 and TRBJ2-7; 8 bases map to TRBD1. The J segment lost 2 bases and the V segment lost 4 bases, leaving 7 bases of the junction unmatched. In germline, CDR1 is LNHDA, CDR2 SQIVND (reference sequence). The CDR3 length is 15 residues. The CDR3 DNA follows: TGTGCCAGTAGTACCGGAGGGACAGGTCCCTACGAGCAGTACTTC. Its translation is CASSTGGTGPYEQYF.

V usage is TRBV27 and J usage is TRBJ2-3, with D possibly matching TRBD2 (5 bases). This CDR3 contains 17 residues. Trimming left V 6 bases short and J 0 bases short, with 19 bases between. Germline CDR1 is MNHEY and CDR2 is SMNVEV (reference sequence). The CDR3: CASRRSGGQSSTDTQYF. Here the CDR3 DNA reads TGTGCCAGCAGACGATCGGGCGGGCAATCTAGCACAGATACGCAGTATTTT.

The chain couples TRBV5-5 to TRBJ1-4; D uncertain. The V end lost 1 base, the J end lost 12 bases, and 7 bases lay between the germline ends. The germline CDR1 and CDR2 sequences are SGHKS and YYEKEE (reference sequence). The CDR3 consists of 11 residues. In DNA, the CDR3 is TGTGCCAGCAGCTTGTACTCGGAACTGTTTTTT. Residues: CASSLYSELFF.

This sequence joins TRBV5-1 and TRBJ2-7; TRBD1 agrees at 7 bases. V shed 4 bases and J 3 bases; nucleotides not matched to a gene: 7. Germline V gene lookup returns CDR1 SGHRS and CDR2 YFSETQ. CDR3 size: 14 residues. The CDR3 sequence is CASSLQGVGYEQYF. The CDR3 DNA reads as TGCGCCAGCAGCCTTCAGGGGGTTGGCTACGAGCAGTACTTC.

The J gene is TRBJ1-2, the V gene TRBV7-2; D is unclear. V shed 5 bases and J shed 2 bases, with 9 bases lying between them. This CDR3 region has 13 residues. Per the germline V gene, CDR1 is SGHTA and CDR2 is FQGNSA. The CDR3 bases are TGTGCCAGCAGCCCGGTGGGCAACTATGGCTACACCTTC. Translated, it gives CASSPVGNYGYTF.

The genes are TRBV5-1 and TRBJ2-1; D gene ambiguous. Looked up from germline, CDR1 is SGHRS and CDR2 is YFSETQ. V was shortened by 0 bases and J by 5 bases, with 9 bases between the two germline ends. CDR3 length equals 14 residues. For the CDR3, the DNA is TGCGCCAGCAGCTTGGACAGAAAAAACAATGAGCAGTTCTTC. Translated, it gives CASSLDRKNNEQFF.

V usage is TRBV6-5 and J usage is TRBJ1-2; D unresolved. The CDR3 is 12 residues long. Trimming took 7 bases from V and 9 from J, leaving 15 bases between them. The V gene's germline CDR1 is MNHEY and CDR2 SVGAGI. The CDR3 DNA follows: TGTGCCAGCAAATCGGTTGCCGAAAGCTACACCTTC. Its translation: CASKSVAESYTF.

V and J are TRBV7-3 and TRBJ1-2, with a weak D call TRBD1 (6 bases). The CDR3 runs 15 residues. The germline V gene has CDR1 SGHTA and CDR2 FQGTGA. V lost 4 bases and J lost 9, with 21 bases in between. CDR3 protein: CASSSEPGHQGSYTF. CDR3 sequence (DNA): TGTGCCAGCAGCTCAGAACCGGGACATCAGGGGAGCTACACCTTC.

CDR3 sequence reads: CASSLGGNGYTF. The DNA for the CDR3 is TGTGCCAGCAGTTTGGGGGGAAATGGCTACACCTTC. The chain combines TRBV12-3 or TRBV12-4 with TRBJ1-2; D may be TRBD1 (5 bases). Trimming took off 3 bases at V and 6 bases at J, with 8 bases between the two ends. This CDR3 has 12 residues.

J is TRBJ1-2 and V is TRBV27; 7 bases match TRBD1. V lost 9 bases, J lost 2 bases, and 3 bases stayed unmatched. From germline, CDR1 is MNHEY and CDR2 SMNVEV (reference sequence). The CDR3 sequence is 12 residues long. The CDR3 reads CASRTGNYGYTF. DNA of the CDR3: TGTGCCAGTCGGACAGGCAACTATGGCTACACCTTC.

This clone was found a few times. V is TRBV12-3 or TRBV12-4 and J is TRBJ1-2; D remains ambiguous. The length of the CDR3 is 13 residues. V gave up 1 base and J gave up 4 bases, with 7 bases separating them. CDR3 DNA: TGTGCCAGCAGTTTAGGGGCCCGCTATGGCTACACCTTC. This sequence encodes CASSLGARYGYTF.

The chain links TRBV5-4 to TRBJ2-1, with 7 bases fitting TRBD1. From germline, CDR1 is SGHNT and CDR2 YYREEE (reference sequence). The CDR3 length is 12 residues. V was clipped by 5 bases and J by 7 bases; unmatched bases: 3. Written as DNA, the CDR3 is TGTGCCAGCAGGAGGGACAGAAATGAGCAGTTCTTC. It specifies CASRRDRNEQFF.

CDR3 bases: TGCGCCAGCAGCACGGGACTAGCGGGGGGCACAGATACGCAGTATTTT. This codes for CASSTGLAGGTDTQYF. This chain joins TRBV5-1 and TRBJ2-3; 14 bases are a match to TRBD2. V lost 4 bases to trimming and J lost 1 base; unmatched junction nucleotides: 2. The CDR3 is made up of 16 amino acids. From germline, CDR1 is SGHRS and CDR2 YFSETQ.

The chain joins TRBV18 to TRBJ1-2; TRBD1 aligns across 12 bases. V was clipped by 2 bases and J by 10 bases; unmatched bases: 11. This CDR3 contains 16 residues. The germline CDR1 and CDR2 sequences are KGHSH and LQKENI. The CDR3 spells CASSPNRRDRGLDYTF. The CDR3 bases are TGTGCCAGCTCACCAAATCGAAGGGACAGGGGGCTTGACTACACCTTC.

Notes on this clone: The sample carries other DNA sequences with the same CDR3. J is TRBJ1-2 and V is TRBV20-1; no clear D gene. Germline V gene data show CDR1 as DFQATT and CDR2 as SNEGSKA (reference sequence). There are 13 residues in the CDR3. V was clipped by 3 bases and J by 0 bases, with 8 bases between them. CDR3 coding DNA: TGCAGTGCTAGTTCAGGAACTAACTATGGCTACACCTTC. As protein: CSASSGTNYGYTF.

The chain links TRBV5-4 to TRBJ2-5, with D possibly being TRBD2 (5 bases). CDR3 length: 15 residues. Germline values: CDR1 SGHNT, CDR2 YYREEE (reference sequence). The ends were cut back, 2 bases at V and 4 bases at J, with 15 bases in the middle. The CDR3, as DNA: TGTGCCAGCAGCTTCGTTGGGGTGGCGGGAGAGACCCAGTACTTC. Its translation is CASSFVGVAGETQYF.

The rearrangement joins TRBV7-9 to TRBJ2-3; 12 bases are shared with TRBD2. After removal of 2 bases from V and 6 bases from J, the junction contained 3 bases not matched to a gene. The CDR3 consists of 15 residues. Germline CDR1 and CDR2: SEHNR and FQNEAQ (reference sequence). The CDR3 region is CASSLWTSGADTQYF. CDR3 bases: TGTGCCAGCAGCTTATGGACTAGCGGGGCGGATACGCAGTATTTT.

The CDR3 here is CASSFGAGGNSPLHF. The CDR3 coding sequence is TGTGCCAGCAGCTTTGGGGCAGGGGGTAATTCACCCCTCCACTTT. The chain links TRBV7-9 to TRBJ1-6, with TRBD1 matching over 7 bases. Germline V gene lookup returns CDR1 SEHNR and CDR2 FQNEAQ (reference sequence). The CDR3 runs 15 residues. Trimming took 3 bases from V and 6 from J; bases not matched to a gene: 5. Full variable domain (missing parts from reference TRBV7-9 and TRBJ1-6): DTGVSQNPRHKITKRGQNVTFRCDPISEHNRLYWYRQTLGQGPEFLTYFQNEAQLEKSRLLSDRFSAERPKGSFSTLEIQRTEQGDSAMYLCASSFGAGGNSPLHFGNGTRLTVT.

V usage is TRBV7-2 and J usage is TRBJ2-6, with D possibly TRBD2 on 6 matching bases. The CDR3 totals 19 residues. V was cut by 1 base and J by 1 base, with 17 bases left in between. CDR1 SGHTA and CDR2 FQGNSA come from the germline V gene. The CDR3 reads CASSLEPGLFSSGANVLTF. DNA for the CDR3: TGTGCCAGCAGCTTAGAACCGGGACTTTTTTCGTCTGGGGCCAACGTCCTGACTTTC.

The chain recombines TRBV6-5 with TRBJ1-1, with 9 bases identical to TRBD1. The CDR3 consists of 13 residues. Germline V gene sequence: CDR1 MNHEY, CDR2 SVGAGI. V gave up 6 bases and J gave up 3 bases; unmatched junction bases: 2. The CDR3: CASRNRGHTEAFF. As DNA, the CDR3 is TGTGCCAGCAGAAACAGGGGGCACACTGAAGCTTTCTTT.

The gene calls are TRBV6-5 and TRBJ2-5; 12 bases are a match to TRBD1. The ends lost 4 bases at V and 4 bases at J; junction bases unmatched: 7. Germline V CDR1 and CDR2: MNHEY, SVGAGI. The CDR3 spans 16 residues. The CDR3 coding sequence is TGTGCCAGCAGTTTCGGGACAGGGGGCGTGGGAGAGACCCAGTACTTC. As protein: CASSFGTGGVGETQYF.

This clone came up once. Other DNA sequences in the sample encode the same CDR3. This chain uses TRBV9 with TRBJ2-1, with TRBD2 as a possible D gene (5 bases). CDR1 is SGDLS and CDR2 is YYNGEE in the germline V gene. This CDR3 is 15 amino acids long. Trimming left V 0 bases short and J 1 base short, with 8 bases between. CDR3 protein: CASSVDPGSYNEQFF. The DNA of the CDR3 is TGTGCCAGCAGCGTAGATCCGGGGTCCTACAATGAGCAGTTCTTC.

The V call is TRBV6-5, the J call TRBJ1-4; the match to TRBD1 covers 8 bases. Germline V gene sequence: CDR1 MNHEY, CDR2 SVGAGI. Trimming cost V 6 bases and J 8 bases; bases outside gene matches: 11. The CDR3 contains 15 residues. The CDR3 reads CASSRSQGQGEKLFF. DNA for the CDR3: TGTGCCAGCAGCCGATCCCAAGGACAGGGAGAAAAACTGTTTTTT.

This chain joins TRBV19 and TRBJ1-3, with 8 bases identical to TRBD1. J gave up 3 bases and V 4 bases, and 5 bases lay outside the gene matches. CDR1 is LNHDA and CDR2 is SQIVND in the germline V gene (reference sequence). This CDR3 spans 15 amino acids. This chain's CDR3 is CASSSPTGVGNTIYF. The CDR3 DNA follows: TGTGCCAGTAGTAGCCCGACAGGGGTTGGAAACACCATATATTTT.

This clone came up once. The chain recombines TRBV14 with TRBJ1-1; no clear D. Deletions cut 3 bases from V and 5 bases from J, with 7 bases between. The CDR3 sequence is 12 residues long. Per the germline V gene, CDR1 is SGHDN and CDR2 is FVKESK. CDR3 in DNA: TGTGCCAGCAGCCAGGGGAGGACTGAAGCTTTCTTT. Encoded protein: CASSQGRTEAFF. The variable domain in full, with the rest retrieved from reference TRBV14 and TRBJ1-1, is EAGVTQFPSHSVIEKGQTVTLRCDPISGHDNLYWYRRVMGKEIKFLLHFVKESKQDESGMPNNRFLAERTGGTYSTLKVQPAELEDSGVYFCASSQGRTEAFFGQGTRLTVV.